The 10 T cell receptor beta chains below all came from one sample that was sequenced in a study of shared clonotypes between healthy human individuals. Assay used: immunoSEQ multiplex PCR; TCRdb lists only in-frame clones, some missing. The sample includes more than 2,000,000 clones, just over 90% of them seen just once. Material: naive CD4+ T cells sorted from blood. Subset indicated: CD45RA+ positively selected. These receptors were collected from a man younger than 35 in good health.

This clone was counted a single time. The J gene is TRBJ2-7, the V gene TRBV5-1, with 11 positions matching TRBD2. Germline CDR1 is SGHRS and CDR2 is YFSETQ. CDR3 length: 16 amino acids. The V segment lost 0 bases and the J segment 2 bases; nucleotides outside the gene matches: 4. This CDR3 is CASSLEELAGAYEQYF. DNA for the CDR3: TGCGCCAGCAGCTTGGAGGAACTAGCGGGAGCCTACGAGCAGTACTTC.

J is TRBJ2-5 and V is TRBV15; 8 bases agree with TRBD2. V shed 1 base, J shed 1 base, and the junction held 5 bases outside the gene matches. CDR1 is LNHNV and CDR2 is YYDKDF in the germline V gene (reference sequence). The CDR3 runs 16 residues. The CDR3: CATSRGDGGAQETQYF. The DNA for the CDR3 is TGTGCCACCAGCAGAGGAGACGGGGGGGCCCAAGAGACCCAGTACTTC. The entire variable domain, with the rest obtained from reference TRBV15 and TRBJ2-5, is as follows: DAMVIQNPRYQVTQFGKPVTLSCSQTLNHNVMYWYQQKSSQAPKLLFHYYDKDFNNEADTPDNFQSRRPNTSFCFLDIRSPGLGDTAMYLCATSRGDGGAQETQYFGPGTRLLVL.

The chain carries TRBV5-5 and TRBJ1-1; 12 positions agree with TRBD1. The trim removed 4 bases at V and 5 bases at J, leaving 15 bases unmatched. Germline-derived CDR1 and CDR2 are SGHKS and YYEKEE (reference sequence). The CDR3 runs 18 residues. The CDR3 loop is CASSPSLRDRGLQTEAFF. The CDR3 DNA reads as TGTGCCAGCAGCCCCTCCCTCCGGGACAGGGGGCTTCAAACTGAAGCTTTCTTT.

J is TRBJ1-1 and V is TRBV5-6; D uncertain. The CDR3 sequence is 13 residues long. CDR1 SGHDT and CDR2 YYEEEE come from the germline V gene. Between the trimmed V and J ends, which lost 4 bases and 4 bases, there was a span of 11 bases. The CDR3 DNA reads as TGTGCCAGCAGCCGGCCAGGATTCACTGAAGCTTTCTTT. It specifies CASSRPGFTEAFF. The variable domain in full, with the rest retrieved from reference TRBV5-6 and TRBJ1-1, is DAGVTQSPTHLIKTRGQQVTLRCSPKSGHDTVSWYQQALGQGPQFIFQYYEEEERQRGNFPDRFSGHQFPNYSSELNVNALLLGDSALYLCASSRPGFTEAFFGQGTRLTVV.

The gene calls are TRBV4-1 and TRBJ2-1; 12 bases map to TRBD2. The V and J ends lost 1 base and 5 bases, in that order; junction bases with no gene match: 0. This CDR3 region has 15 residues. CDR1 is MGHRA and CDR2 is YSYEKL in the germline V gene. In DNA, the CDR3 is TGCGCCAGCAGCCAAGGGACTAGCGGGAACAATGAGCAGTTCTTC. It specifies CASSQGTSGNNEQFF.

Concerning this clone itself: The junction departs from the called germline gene at one end, perhaps through a read error. The rearrangement uses TRBV29-1 and TRBJ2-3; 7 nucleotides agree with TRBD2. Germline CDR1 reads SQVTM; CDR2 reads ANQGSEA. The CDR3 runs 13 residues. The CDR3 here is CSVAPGGSRYAVF. The CDR3 DNA follows: TGCAGCGTTGCGCCGGGGGGATCCAGATACGCAGTATTT.

The gene calls are TRBV4-1 and TRBJ1-5; 7 bases match TRBD1. J gave up 5 bases and V 4 bases, and 8 bases lay outside the gene matches. Germline CDR1 and CDR2: MGHRA and YSYEKL. The CDR3 has 15 amino acids. CDR3 DNA: TGCGCCAGCAGCCGAACTCTTACAGGGGATCAGCCCCAGCATTTT. It translates to CASSRTLTGDQPQHF.

CDR3 loop: CASSQENLAGGGEQFF. The CDR3 region has the DNA TGCGCCAGCAGCCAAGAAAACCTAGCGGGAGGGGGTGAGCAGTTCTTC. The gene calls are TRBV4-3 and TRBJ2-1; 12 bases align to TRBD2. The CDR3 covers 16 residues. V trimming: 0 bases; J trimming: 9 bases; junction bases outside the gene matches: 6. The germline gives CDR1 LGHNA, CDR2 YSLEER.

Points on this clone: Other DNA sequences within the sample encode an identical CDR3. The chain couples TRBV5-1 to TRBJ1-1, with unresolved D. The germline V gene has CDR1 SGHRS and CDR2 YFSETQ. The CDR3 is made up of 14 amino acids. V was trimmed by 0 bases and J by 0 bases, leaving 6 bases between them. The DNA for the CDR3 is TGCGCCAGCAGCTTGGGAGATCTGAACACTGAAGCTTTCTTT. It codes for CASSLGDLNTEAFF.

V usage is TRBV7-2 and J usage is TRBJ2-2; weak D call: TRBD2 (6 bases). V was shortened by 2 bases and J by 0 bases, with 16 bases between the two germline ends. The CDR3 length is 18 residues. Germline lookup yields CDR1 SGHTA and CDR2 FQGNSA. CDR3: CASSLSSVTFANTGELFF. CDR3 nucleotides: TGTGCCAGCAGCTTATCTAGCGTCACGTTCGCGAACACCGGGGAGCTGTTTTTT. Based on the CDR3 plus reference TRBV7-2 and TRBJ2-2, the full variable domain is GAGVSQSPSNKVTEKGKDVELRCDPISGHTALYWYRQSLGQGLEFLIYFQGNSAPDKSGLPSDRFSAERTGGSVSTLTIQRTQQEDSAVYLCASSLSSVTFANTGELFFGEGSRLTVL.